The present TCR beta chain was sequenced within a study of blood T cell repertoires in COVID-19. At the level of the study: The United States, Italy and Spain provided the acute and convalescent COVID-19 samples. PBMCs, B-cell-depleted T cells, or T cells were the source of the cDNA or gDNA that made up the material.

Only in-frame clones appear in the TCRdb table, and some are missing; sequencing was by immunoSEQ multiplex PCR. The table lists around 70,000 clones, 89% of them singletons. V shed 2 bases and J 0 bases; nucleotides not matched to a gene: 7. The CDR3 extends over 18 amino acids. The germline V gene has CDR1 SGHTA and CDR2 FQGNSA. V is TRBV7-2 and J is TRBJ2-1; 10 nucleotides match TRBD2. Source material: peripheral blood. This clonotype originated in a man aged 80 or over with acute or convalescent COVID-19. CDR3 sequence (DNA): TGTGCCAGCAGCTTATCCGGTAGCGGGAGGCGCTCCTACAATGAGCAGTTCTTC. Protein sequence: CASSLSGSGRRSYNEQFF.